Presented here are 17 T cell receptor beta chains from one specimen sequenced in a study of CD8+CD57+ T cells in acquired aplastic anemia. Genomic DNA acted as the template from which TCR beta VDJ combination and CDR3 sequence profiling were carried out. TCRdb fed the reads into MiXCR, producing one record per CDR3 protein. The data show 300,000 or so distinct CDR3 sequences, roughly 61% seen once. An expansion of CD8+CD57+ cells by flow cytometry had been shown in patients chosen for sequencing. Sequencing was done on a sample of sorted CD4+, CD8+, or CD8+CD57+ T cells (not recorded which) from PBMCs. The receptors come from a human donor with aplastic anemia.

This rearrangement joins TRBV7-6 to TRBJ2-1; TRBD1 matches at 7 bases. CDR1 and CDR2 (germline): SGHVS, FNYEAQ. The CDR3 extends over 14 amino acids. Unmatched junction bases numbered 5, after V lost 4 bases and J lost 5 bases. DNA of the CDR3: TGTGCCAGCAGCTCAGGGGGTCTCCACAATGAGCAGTTCTTC. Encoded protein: CASSSGGLHNEQFF.

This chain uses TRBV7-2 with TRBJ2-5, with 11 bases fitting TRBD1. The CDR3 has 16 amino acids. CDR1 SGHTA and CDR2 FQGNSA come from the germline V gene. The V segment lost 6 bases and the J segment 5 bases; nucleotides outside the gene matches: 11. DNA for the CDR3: TGTGCCAGCAGGAATAAGGGACAGGGGGTTTGGGAGACCCAGTACTTC. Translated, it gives CASRNKGQGVWETQYF.

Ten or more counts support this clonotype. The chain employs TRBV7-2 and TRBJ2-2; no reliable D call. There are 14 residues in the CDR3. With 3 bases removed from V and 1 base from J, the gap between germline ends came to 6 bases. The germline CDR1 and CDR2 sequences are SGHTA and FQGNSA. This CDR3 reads CASSFGRNTGELFF. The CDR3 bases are TGTGCCAGCAGCTTTGGCAGGAACACCGGGGAGCTGTTTTTT. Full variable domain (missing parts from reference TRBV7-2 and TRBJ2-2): GAGVSQSPSNKVTEKGKDVELRCDPISGHTALYWYRQSLGQGLEFLIYFQGNSAPDKSGLPSDRFSAERTGGSVSTLTIQRTQQEDSAVYLCASSFGRNTGELFFGEGSRLTVL.

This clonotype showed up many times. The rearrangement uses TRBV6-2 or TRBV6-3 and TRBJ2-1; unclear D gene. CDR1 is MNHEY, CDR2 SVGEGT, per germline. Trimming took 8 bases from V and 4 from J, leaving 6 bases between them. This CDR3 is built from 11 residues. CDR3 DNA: TGTGCCAGCCAAGATTACAATGAGCAGTTCTTC. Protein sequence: CASQDYNEQFF.

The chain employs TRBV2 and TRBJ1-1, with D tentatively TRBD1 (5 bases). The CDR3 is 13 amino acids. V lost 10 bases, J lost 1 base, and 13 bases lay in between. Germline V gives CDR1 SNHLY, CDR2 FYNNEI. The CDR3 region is CATPPGTNTEAFF. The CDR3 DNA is TGTGCCACCCCCCCAGGGACGAACACTGAAGCTTTCTTT. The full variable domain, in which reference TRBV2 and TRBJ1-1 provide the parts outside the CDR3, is EPEVTQTPSHQVTQMGQEVILRCVPISNHLYFYWYRQILGQKVEFLVSFYNNEISEKSEIFDDQFSVERPDGSNFTLKIRSTKLEDSAMYFCATPPGTNTEAFFGQGTRLTVV.

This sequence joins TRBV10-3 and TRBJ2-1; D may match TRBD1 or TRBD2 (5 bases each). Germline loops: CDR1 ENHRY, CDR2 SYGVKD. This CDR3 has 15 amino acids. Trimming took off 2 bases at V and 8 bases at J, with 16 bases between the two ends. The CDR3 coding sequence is TGTGCCATCAGTGAGGGGGCCTTACGGGGTTATGAGCAGTTCTTC. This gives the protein CAISEGALRGYEQFF.

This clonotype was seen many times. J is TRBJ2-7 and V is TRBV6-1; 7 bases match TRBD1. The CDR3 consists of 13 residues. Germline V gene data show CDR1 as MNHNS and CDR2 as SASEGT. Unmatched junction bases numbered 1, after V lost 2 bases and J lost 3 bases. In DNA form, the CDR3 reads TGTGCCAGCAGTGAAAGGGACAGCTACGAGCAGTACTTC. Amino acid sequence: CASSERDSYEQYF.

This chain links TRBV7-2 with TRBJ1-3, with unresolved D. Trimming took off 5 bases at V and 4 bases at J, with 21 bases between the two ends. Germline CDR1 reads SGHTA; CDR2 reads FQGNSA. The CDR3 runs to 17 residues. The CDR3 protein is CASSPSLSLSRGNTIYF. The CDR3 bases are TGTGCCAGCAGCCCATCCTTGTCGCTAAGCAGGGGAAACACCATATATTTT.

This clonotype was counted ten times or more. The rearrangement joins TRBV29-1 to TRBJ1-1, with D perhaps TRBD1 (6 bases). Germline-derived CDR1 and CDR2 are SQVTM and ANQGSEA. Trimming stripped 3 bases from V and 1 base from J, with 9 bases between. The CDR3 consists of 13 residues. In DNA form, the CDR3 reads TGCAGCGTTGAGAAACAGGGGAACACTGAAGCTTTCTTT. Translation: CSVEKQGNTEAFF.

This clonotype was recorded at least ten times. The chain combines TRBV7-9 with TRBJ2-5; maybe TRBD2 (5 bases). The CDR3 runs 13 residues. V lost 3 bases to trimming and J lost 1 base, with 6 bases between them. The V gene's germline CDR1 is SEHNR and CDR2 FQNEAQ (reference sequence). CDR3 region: CASSFRGQETQYF. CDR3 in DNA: TGTGCCAGCAGCTTCCGGGGCCAAGAGACCCAGTACTTC. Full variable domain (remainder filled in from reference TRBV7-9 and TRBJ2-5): DTGVSQNPRHKITKRGQNVTFRCDPISEHNRLYWYRQTLGQGPEFLTYFQNEAQLEKSRLLSDRFSAERPKGSFSTLEIQRTEQGDSAMYLCASSFRGQETQYFGPGTRLLVL.

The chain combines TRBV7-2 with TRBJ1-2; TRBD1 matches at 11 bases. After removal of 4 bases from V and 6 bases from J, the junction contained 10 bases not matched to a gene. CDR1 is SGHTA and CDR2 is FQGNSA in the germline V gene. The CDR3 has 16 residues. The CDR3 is CASSYHRDRGGHGYTF. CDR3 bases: TGTGCCAGCAGCTACCACCGGGACAGGGGGGGGCATGGCTACACCTTC.

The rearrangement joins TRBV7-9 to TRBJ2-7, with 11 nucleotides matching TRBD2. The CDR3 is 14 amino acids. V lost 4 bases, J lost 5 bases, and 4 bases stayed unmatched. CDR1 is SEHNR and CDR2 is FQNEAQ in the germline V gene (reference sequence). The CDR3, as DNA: TGTGCCAGCAGCTCTAGCGGGAGGAATAACGAGCAGTACTTC. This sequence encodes CASSSSGRNNEQYF.

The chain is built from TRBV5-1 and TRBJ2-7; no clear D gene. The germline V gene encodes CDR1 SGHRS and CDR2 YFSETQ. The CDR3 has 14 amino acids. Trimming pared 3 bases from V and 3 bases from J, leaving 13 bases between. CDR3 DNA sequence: TGCGCCAGCAGCTACCATCCGGGCGACTACGAGCAGTACTTC. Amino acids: CASSYHPGDYEQYF.

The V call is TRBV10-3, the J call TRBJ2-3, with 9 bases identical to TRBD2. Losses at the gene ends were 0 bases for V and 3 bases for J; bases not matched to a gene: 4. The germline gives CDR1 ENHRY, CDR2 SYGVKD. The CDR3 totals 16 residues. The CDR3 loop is CAISESASGVTDTQYF. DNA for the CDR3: TGTGCCATCAGTGAGTCCGCTAGCGGGGTAACAGATACGCAGTATTTT.

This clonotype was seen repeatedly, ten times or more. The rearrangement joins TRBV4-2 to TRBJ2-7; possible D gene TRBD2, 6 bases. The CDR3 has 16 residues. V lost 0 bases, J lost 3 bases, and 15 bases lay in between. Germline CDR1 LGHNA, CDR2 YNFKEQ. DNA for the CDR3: TGTGCCAGCAGCCAAGAGGTGGGGGGAGCTAGCTACGAGCAGTACTTC. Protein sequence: CASSQEVGGASYEQYF.

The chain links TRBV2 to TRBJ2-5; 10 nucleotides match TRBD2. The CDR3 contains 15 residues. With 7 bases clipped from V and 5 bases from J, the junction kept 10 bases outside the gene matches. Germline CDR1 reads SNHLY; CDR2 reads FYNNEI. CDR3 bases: TGTGCCAGCAAATCCAATAGCGGGGGGTGGGAGACCCAGTACTTC. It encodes CASKSNSGGWETQYF.

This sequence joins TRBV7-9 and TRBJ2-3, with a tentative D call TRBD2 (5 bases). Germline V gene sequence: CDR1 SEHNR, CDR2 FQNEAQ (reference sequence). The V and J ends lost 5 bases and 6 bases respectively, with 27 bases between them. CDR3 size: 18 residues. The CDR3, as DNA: TGTGCCAGCAGCCTCACGCCCCTTGGACTCTCTCTTAGGGATACGCAGTATTTT. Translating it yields CASSLTPLGLSLRDTQYF. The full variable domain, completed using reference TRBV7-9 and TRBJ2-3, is DTGVSQNPRHKITKRGQNVTFRCDPISEHNRLYWYRQTLGQGPEFLTYFQNEAQLEKSRLLSDRFSAERPKGSFSTLEIQRTEQGDSAMYLCASSLTPLGLSLRDTQYFGPGTRLTVL.